Below, 18 T cell receptor beta chains from the same sample are listed, as sequenced in a study of neurological immune-mediated disorders (dated by TCRdb to between 2017 and 2020). Receptor amplification or capture employed 5' RACE. TCRdb lists the instrument as Illumina HiSeq 2500. The public sequencing data were trimmed at Q25 with fastp and processed into clonotypes with MiXCR by TCRdb, which kept only in-frame beta chains. Entries are consolidated by CDR3 protein sequence, retaining the most common genes and DNA. The sample yields 20,000 to 25,000 distinct CDR3 sequences; roughly 14% were counted once. Around 16% of the sample is held by the ten biggest clonotypes. Sequenced input: PBMCs. Receptor source: a female donor with HTLV-1-associated myelopathy (HAM/TSP).

As concerns this clonotype: At one of its ends the junction is not consistent with the germline gene, which may arise from a read error. The chain is built from TRBV7-7 and TRBJ2-3; TRBD2 aligns across 7 bases. CDR1 and CDR2 from the germline V gene are SSHAT and FNYEAQ (reference sequence). This CDR3 is 14 amino acids long. CDR3 amino acids: CASSIGGSTDTQYF. For the CDR3, the DNA is TGTGCTAGCAGCATCGGGGGGAGCACAGATACGCAGTATTTT.

This clonotype was seen repeatedly, ten times or more. This chain joins TRBV7-2 and TRBJ2-3, with D uncertain. Germline-derived CDR1 and CDR2 are SGHTA and FQGNSA. This CDR3 is 15 amino acids long. Trimming cost V 1 base and J 3 bases, with 11 bases left between them. CDR3 in amino acids: CASSLVGRATDTQYF. Written as DNA, the CDR3 is TGTGCCAGCAGCTTAGTAGGTAGGGCGACAGATACGCAGTATTTT.

This clonotype has at least ten counts. This rearrangement joins TRBV10-2 to TRBJ1-5; TRBD1 matches at 7 bases. This CDR3 is 14 amino acids long. The V segment lost 6 bases and the J segment 3 bases; nucleotides outside the gene matches: 5. Germline loops: CDR1 WSHSY, CDR2 SAAADI. Written as DNA, the CDR3 is TGCGCCAGCAGCGATGACAGGGTCAATCAGCCCCAGCATTTT. It yields the protein CASSDDRVNQPQHF.

About this clonotype itself: The DNA is left out, because the CDR3 cannot be placed on it with certainty; the CDR3 is given as TCRdb lists it. The chain's CDR3 is CASSFYICSAFLVNTEAFF. The chain couples TRBV7-9 to TRBJ1-1. The CDR3 totals 19 residues, both ends included. Per germline, CDR1 SEHNR and CDR2 FQNEAQ (reference sequence).

Many counts were recorded for this clonotype. The chain uses TRBV6-6 and TRBJ2-1, with 10 bases that match TRBD2. Germline CDR1 and CDR2: MNHNY and SVGAGI (reference sequence). The CDR3 is 18 amino acids. Losses at the gene ends were 5 bases for V and 2 bases for J; bases not matched to a gene: 12. CDR3 sequence reads: CASSSATSGNFAYNEQFF. As DNA, the CDR3 is TGTGCCAGCAGTAGTGCTACTAGCGGGAATTTCGCCTACAATGAGCAGTTCTTC.

This clonotype has only one observation. The CDR3 protein is CSALDRGSYEQYF. DNA of the CDR3: TGCAGTGCTTTGGACAGGGGTAGCTACGAGCAGTACTTC. The chain combines TRBV20-1 with TRBJ2-7, with 9 positions matching TRBD1. The CDR3 is 13 amino acids. Germline-derived CDR1 and CDR2 are DFQATT and SNEGSKA (reference sequence). J was trimmed by 3 bases and V by 5 bases; bases with no gene match: 5.

This clonotype was recorded many times. This chain links TRBV20-1 with TRBJ2-3, with 10 bases fitting TRBD2. V dropped 5 bases and J dropped 0; count of bases not matched to a gene: 11. This CDR3 has 17 amino acids. Germline V CDR1 and CDR2: DFQATT, SNEGSKA (reference sequence). The CDR3 sequence is CSAPPLAGDTSTDTQYF. DNA for the CDR3: TGCAGTGCTCCGCCGCTAGCGGGGGATACTAGCACAGATACGCAGTATTTT.

The sample holds many counts of this clonotype. This rearrangement joins TRBV11-2 to TRBJ1-2; 7 nucleotides align to TRBD1. Germline V gives CDR1 SGHAT, CDR2 FQNNGV. The CDR3 length is 14 residues. The V and J ends lost 4 bases and 1 base, in that order; junction bases with no gene match: 3. The CDR3 reads CASSSTGSNYGYTF. As DNA, the CDR3 is TGTGCCAGCAGCTCGACAGGGAGTAACTATGGCTACACCTTC. The whole variable domain, remainder taken from reference TRBV11-2 and TRBJ1-2, is EAGVAQSPRYKIIEKRQSVAFWCNPISGHATLYWYQQILGQGPKLLIQFQNNGVVDDSQLPKDRFSAERLKGVDSTLKIQPAKLEDSAVYLCASSSTGSNYGYTFGSGTRLTVV.

This clonotype was counted many times. This chain links TRBV18 with TRBJ2-1; the match to TRBD2 covers 12 bases. From germline, CDR1 is KGHSH and CDR2 LQKENI. The CDR3 has 15 residues. Trimming at V came to 5 bases and at J to 8 bases, leaving 7 bases not matched to a gene. The CDR3 region is CASSATSGSVDEQFF. For the CDR3, the DNA is TGTGCCAGCTCAGCGACTAGCGGGAGCGTGGATGAGCAGTTCTTC.

Ten or more counts support this clonotype. The chain recombines TRBV20-1 with TRBJ2-7; the D is unclear. Trimming removed 3 bases at V and 3 bases at J, with 12 bases between. Looked up from germline, CDR1 is DFQATT and CDR2 is SNEGSKA (reference sequence). The CDR3 sequence is 13 residues long. This chain's CDR3 is CSARALDGYEQYF. The CDR3 region has the DNA TGCAGTGCTAGGGCACTTGACGGCTACGAGCAGTACTTC.

The V gene is TRBV29-1, the J gene TRBJ2-5; D is perhaps TRBD2 (7 bases). CDR1 and CDR2 (germline): SQVTM, ANQGSEA. The CDR3 is 14 amino acids. V lost 6 bases to trimming and J lost 5 bases, with 19 bases between them. This CDR3 reads CSVGGGGAGETQYF. In DNA, the CDR3 is TGCAGCGTAGGAGGAGGGGGGGCCGGGGAGACCCAGTACTTC.

Ten or more counts support this clonotype. V is TRBV20-1 and J is TRBJ2-5; 9 bases agree with TRBD1. After removal of 0 bases from V and 5 bases from J, the junction contained 10 bases not matched to a gene. Germline V gene data show CDR1 as DFQATT and CDR2 as SNEGSKA (reference sequence). The CDR3 loop spans 16 amino acids. The CDR3 loop reads CSARDQGQGGAETQYF. As DNA, the CDR3 is TGCAGTGCTAGAGATCAGGGACAGGGAGGAGCGGAGACCCAGTACTTC.

V is TRBV5-1 and J is TRBJ2-3, with a weak D call TRBD2 (6 bases). From germline, CDR1 is SGHRS and CDR2 YFSETQ. The V end lost 2 bases, the J end lost 8 bases, and 12 bases lay between the germline ends. This CDR3 has 13 residues. The CDR3 DNA sequence: TGCGCCAGCAGCTTTGAGGCTAGCGTTACGCAGTATTTT. Protein sequence: CASSFEASVTQYF.

The chain is built from TRBV27 and TRBJ2-3; 7 bases fit TRBD2. The V gene end was trimmed by 0 bases and the J gene end by 2 bases; junction bases not matched to a gene: 5. The length of the CDR3 is 16 residues. Germline V gene sequence: CDR1 MNHEY, CDR2 SMNVEV (reference sequence). CDR3 DNA sequence: TGTGCCAGCAGTTTATCAGGGAGGGTGATCACAGATACGCAGTATTTT. This codes for CASSLSGRVITDTQYF.

This clonotype was seen at least ten times. V is TRBV6-6 and J is TRBJ1-5; D unclear. V was cut by 3 bases and J by 4 bases, with 7 bases left in between. From germline, CDR1 is MNHNY and CDR2 SVGAGI (reference sequence). There are 13 residues in the CDR3. CDR3 region: CASSYSRNQPQHF. The CDR3 DNA sequence: TGTGCCAGCAGTTATTCGAGGAATCAGCCCCAGCATTTT.

This clonotype occurred many times. The rearrangement uses TRBV7-3 and TRBJ2-1; tentatively, D is TRBD1 or TRBD2 (5 bases each). V gave up 7 bases and J gave up 6 bases, with 25 bases separating them. CDR1 is SGHTA and CDR2 is FQGTGA in the germline V gene. The CDR3 has 17 residues. This CDR3 is CASNPWGRSVVCNEQFF. The CDR3 region has the DNA TGTGCCAGCAACCCATGGGGGAGAAGTGTAGTTTGCAATGAGCAGTTCTTC. Filled out from reference TRBV7-3 and TRBJ2-1, the complete variable domain reads GAGVSQTPSNKVTEKGKYVELRCDPISGHTALYWYRQSLGQGPEFLIYFQGTGAADDSGLPNDRFFAVRPEGSVSTLKIQRTERGDSAVYLCASNPWGRSVVCNEQFFGPGTRLTVL.

At least ten counts were recorded for this clonotype. V gene TRBV6-5 combines with J gene TRBJ2-7; 8 bases are shared with TRBD1. The V gene's germline CDR1 is MNHEY and CDR2 SVGAGI. The CDR3 has 14 residues. V shed 2 bases and J 4 bases; nucleotides not matched to a gene: 4. CDR3 protein: CASSYRQGAYEQYF. CDR3 DNA sequence: TGTGCCAGCAGTTACCGTCAGGGGGCTTACGAGCAGTACTTC.

This clonotype appeared many times. The rearrangement links TRBV20-1 to TRBJ1-4, with 9 nucleotides matching TRBD1. Germline-derived CDR1 and CDR2 are DFQATT and SNEGSKA (reference sequence). The CDR3 has 15 residues. After removal of 3 bases from V and 6 bases from J, the junction contained 8 bases not matched to a gene. CDR3 sequence: CSARGEQGADEKLFF. The CDR3 coding sequence is TGCAGTGCTAGGGGAGAACAGGGGGCAGATGAAAAACTGTTTTTT.